The 24 T cell receptor beta chains presented below share a single source sample, sequenced in a study of vaccination effects on CD4 cells after COVID-19. Antigen-specific CD4+ T cells were first expanded with viral peptide pools by the ViraFEST assay and only then sequenced. Culture lasted under 13 days before CD4+ T cell isolation. These TCRs' antigens remain unknown. Assay: immunoSEQ multiplex PCR; the TCRdb copy retains only in-frame clones and omits some. The sample has tens of thousands of clones, about 73% seen once. The sample in question was CD4+ T cells from PBMCs cultured with HCoV-229E spike peptides, obtained before COVID-19 vaccination. These TCRs come from a human donor who received a COVID-19 vaccine.

In nucleotides, the CDR3 is TGTGCCAGCAGCCTCTCACCTCCCAACTATGGCTACACCTTC. Its protein is CASSLSPPNYGYTF. This chain links TRBV3-1 (or the pseudogene TRBV3-2) with TRBJ1-2; D call uncertain. CDR1 is LGHDT and CDR2 is YNNKEL in the germline V gene (reference sequence). The CDR3 is 14 residues long. V lost 4 bases to trimming and J lost 2 bases, with 11 bases between them.

This clone was observed a few times. The J gene is TRBJ1-2, the V gene TRBV25-1; D call uncertain. This CDR3 has 13 residues. CDR1 is MGHDK and CDR2 is SYGVNS in the germline V gene. Trimming cost V 8 bases and J 2 bases, with 12 bases left between them. The CDR3 region is CASSPRVNYGYTF. DNA of the CDR3: TGTGCCAGCTCCCCGAGGGTAAACTATGGCTACACCTTC.

The gene calls are TRBV3-1 (or the pseudogene TRBV3-2) and TRBJ1-1; D uncertain. CDR1 LGHDT and CDR2 YNNKEL come from the germline V gene (reference sequence). The CDR3 totals 13 residues. Between the trimmed V and J ends, which lost 5 bases and 3 bases, there was a span of 10 bases. CDR3: CASSVMEDTEAFF. CDR3 DNA sequence: TGTGCCAGCAGCGTGATGGAGGACACTGAAGCTTTCTTT.

This sequence joins TRBV7-9 and TRBJ2-2; possibly TRBD2 for D (5 bases). Germline V gene sequence: CDR1 SEHNR, CDR2 FQNEAQ (reference sequence). This CDR3 spans 15 amino acids. V shed 10 bases and J shed 8 bases, with 23 bases lying between them. The CDR3 sequence: CATPPTGPEEGELFF. Written as DNA, the CDR3 is TGTGCCACCCCGCCTACGGGCCCGGAGGAGGGGGAGCTGTTTTTT.

The chain joins TRBV5-4 to TRBJ2-2, with TRBD2 identical over 12 bases. This CDR3 spans 16 amino acids. Germline-derived CDR1 and CDR2 are SGHNT and YYREEE (reference sequence). The V gene end was trimmed by 4 bases and the J gene end by 5 bases; junction bases not matched to a gene: 6. Here the CDR3 reads CASSDPSGGATGELFF. The CDR3 DNA follows: TGTGCCAGCAGCGACCCTAGCGGGGGGGCGACCGGGGAGCTGTTTTTT.

The chain joins TRBV6-1 to TRBJ2-7, with D possibly matching TRBD1 (6 bases). CDR1 and CDR2 (germline): MNHNS, SASEGT. This CDR3 comprises 15 residues. V was trimmed by 2 bases and J by 12 bases, leaving 23 bases between them. CDR3 protein: CASSEHPRQGPTRYF. In DNA, the CDR3 is TGTGCCAGCAGTGAACACCCCCGCCAGGGGCCGACGCGGTACTTC.

CDR3 DNA sequence: TGTGCCAGCAGTTACGCGTTGGGCTACGAGCAGTACTTC. Its protein is CASSYALGYEQYF. The J gene is TRBJ2-7, the V gene TRBV6-5, with D unresolved. The CDR3 consists of 13 residues. Trimming shortened V by 2 bases and J by 3 bases, and 8 bases separated the two germline ends. Germline CDR1 is MNHEY and CDR2 is SVGAGI.

V and J are TRBV27 and TRBJ2-3, with 8 positions matching TRBD2. Germline-derived CDR1 and CDR2 are MNHEY and SMNVEV (reference sequence). CDR3 length: 16 residues. V lost 0 bases to trimming and J lost 1 base; unmatched junction nucleotides: 3. The chain's CDR3 is CASSLSNGGGTDTQYF. The CDR3 nucleotides are TGTGCCAGCAGTTTATCGAACGGGGGGGGCACAGATACGCAGTATTTT.

This chain uses TRBV19 with TRBJ1-3; D perhaps matches TRBD1 (5 bases). The V gene lost 7 bases and the J gene lost 2 bases, with 15 bases spanning the gap. CDR3 length: 15 amino acids. Germline loops: CDR1 LNHDA, CDR2 SQIVND (reference sequence). CDR3 nucleotide sequence: TGTGCCAGTATCGAAGCCGGGGGTACTGGAAACACCATATATTTT. Protein: CASIEAGGTGNTIYF.

This clone occurred a few times. The chain joins TRBV25-1 to TRBJ1-2; the match to TRBD1 covers 7 bases. This CDR3 region has 14 residues. CDR1 and CDR2 from the germline V gene are MGHDK and SYGVNS. With V trimmed by 2 bases and J by 5 bases, 5 bases remained unmatched. The CDR3 region is CASSEVGQRYGYTF. In DNA form, the CDR3 reads TGTGCCAGCAGTGAAGTGGGACAGAGATATGGCTACACCTTC.

V and J are TRBV18 and TRBJ1-6, with 9 bases lining up with TRBD1. V trimming: 3 bases; J trimming: 9 bases; junction bases outside the gene matches: 6. Looked up from germline, CDR1 is KGHSH and CDR2 is LQKENI. CDR3 length: 15 amino acids. The CDR3 protein is CASSPIGQGSSPLHF. CDR3 DNA sequence: TGTGCCAGCTCACCGATTGGACAGGGGTCTTCACCCCTCCACTTT.

The chain links TRBV7-9 to TRBJ1-2; no clear D gene. CDR1 is SEHNR and CDR2 is FQNEAQ in the germline V gene (reference sequence). Trimming left V 3 bases short and J 7 bases short, with 9 bases between. The CDR3 is made up of 12 amino acids. CDR3 coding DNA: TGTGCCAGCAGCTTTCGGGCCTCTGGCTACACCTTC. Amino acid sequence: CASSFRASGYTF.

V and J are TRBV19 and TRBJ2-5; maybe TRBD2 (5 bases). Deletions cut 8 bases from V and 5 bases from J, with 18 bases between. The germline V gene has CDR1 LNHDA and CDR2 SQIVND (reference sequence). The CDR3 is made up of 14 amino acids. CDR3 in amino acids: CASGSLGSDETQYF. CDR3 DNA: TGTGCCAGTGGTTCTTTAGGGAGTGATGAGACCCAGTACTTC.

V is TRBV4-1 and J is TRBJ1-6, with a tentative D call TRBD1 (6 bases). Trimming shortened V by 1 base and J by 7 bases, and 17 bases separated the two germline ends. This CDR3 has 17 residues. Germline V gene lookup returns CDR1 MGHRA and CDR2 YSYEKL. In nucleotides, the CDR3 is TGCGCCAGCAGCCAAGGGGTTCTGGGGGCCGCCAATTCACCCCTCCACTTT. It encodes CASSQGVLGAANSPLHF.

The CDR3 DNA reads TGTGCCAGCAGCTCGCACAGGGGGCCCTACGAGCAGTACTTC. Translated: CASSSHRGPYEQYF. This chain connects TRBV7-8 to TRBJ2-7; TRBD1 aligns across 9 bases. Germline CDR1 SGHVS, CDR2 FQNEAQ. The CDR3 runs to 14 residues. Trimming removed 4 bases from V and 2 bases from J; junction bases left unmatched: 3.

This rearrangement joins TRBV5-1 to TRBJ2-7; D not certain. From germline, CDR1 is SGHRS and CDR2 YFSETQ. This CDR3 is built from 12 residues. Trimming took off 1 base at V and 5 bases at J, with 7 bases between the two ends. The CDR3 is CASSLSNNEQYF. The CDR3 coding sequence is TGCGCCAGCAGCTTGTCGAATAACGAGCAGTACTTC.

J is TRBJ1-3 and V is TRBV3-1 (or the pseudogene TRBV3-2), with D maybe TRBD1 (5 bases). Germline assignment: CDR1 LGHDT and CDR2 YNNKEL (reference sequence). The CDR3 length is 15 residues. Trimming took 0 bases from V and 4 from J, leaving 10 bases between them. The CDR3 loop reads CASSQDRVRGNTIYF. For the CDR3, the DNA is TGTGCCAGCAGCCAAGACAGGGTGAGGGGAAACACCATATATTTT.

This clone has only a few counts. The V call is TRBV19, the J call TRBJ2-3; D remains unclear. Germline V gene lookup returns CDR1 LNHDA and CDR2 SQIVND (reference sequence). With 5 bases removed from V and 1 base from J, the gap between germline ends came to 13 bases. This CDR3 has 15 residues. The CDR3 here is CASSVGPTRTDTQYF. The CDR3 DNA follows: TGTGCCAGTAGTGTCGGACCCACCCGCACAGATACGCAGTATTTT.

CDR3 sequence (DNA): TGTGCCAGCAGTGCCCGGTTAGCGGGGGGGTGGGGCATTCAGTACTTC. It is translated as CASSARLAGGWGIQYF. This chain joins TRBV2 and TRBJ2-4; 11 bases are shared with TRBD2. This CDR3 has 16 amino acids. CDR1 is SNHLY and CDR2 is FYNNEI in the germline V gene. The V and J ends lost 4 bases and 9 bases, in that order; junction bases with no gene match: 11.

CDR3 protein: CASSRSDSALANEQFF. The CDR3 DNA reads as TGTGCCAGCAGCCGATCGGACTCCGCTTTGGCCAATGAGCAGTTCTTC. J is TRBJ2-1 and V is TRBV3-1 (or the pseudogene TRBV3-2), with a tentative D call TRBD2 (5 bases). The CDR3 is made up of 16 amino acids. The germline V gene has CDR1 LGHDT and CDR2 YNNKEL (reference sequence). V lost 4 bases and J lost 6, with 19 bases in between.

The chain couples TRBV11-1 to TRBJ2-7; TRBD1 aligns across 7 bases. Looked up from germline, CDR1 is SGHAT and CDR2 is FQDESV (reference sequence). This CDR3 region has 13 residues. The V and J ends lost 5 bases and 7 bases, in that order; junction bases with no gene match: 8. This CDR3 is CASSPGTETEQYF. DNA for the CDR3: TGTGCCAGCAGCCCAGGGACAGAGACTGAGCAGTACTTC. Filled out from reference TRBV11-1 and TRBJ2-7, the complete variable domain reads EAEVAQSPRYKITEKSQAVAFWCDPISGHATLYWYRQILGQGPELLVQFQDESVVDDSQLPKDRFSAERLKGVDSTLKIQPAELGDSAMYLCASSPGTETEQYFGPGTRLTVT.

As concerns this clone: A junction boundary mismatches the germline segment, possibly from a read error. The chain links TRBV5-4 to TRBJ2-2; D is perhaps TRBD1 or TRBD2 (5 bases each). Germline values: CDR1 SGHNT, CDR2 YYREEE (reference sequence). The CDR3 has 14 residues. CDR3 nucleotide sequence: TGTGCCAGCGCCAGGGACCGATACACTGGGGAGCTGTTTTTT. This translates into CASARDRYTGELFF.

Only one count was recorded for this clone. V and J are TRBV5-1 and TRBJ1-1; D is unresolved. The CDR3 extends over 15 amino acids. CDR1 SGHRS and CDR2 YFSETQ come from the germline V gene. V was trimmed by 4 bases and J by 1 base, leaving 14 bases between them. The CDR3 DNA sequence: TGCGCCAGCAGCAAGGTATTCGACGGGAACACTGAAGCTTTCTTT. Amino acid sequence: CASSKVFDGNTEAFF.

Written as DNA, the CDR3 is TGTGCCAGCAGCAGGCGGGCTGACGCGGAGCTGTTTTTT. Translated, it gives CASSRRADAELFF. The V and J genes are TRBV21-1 and TRBJ2-2; the table's D call, TRBD2, has no DNA check behind it. TRBV21-1 is deemed a pseudogene. This CDR3 contains 13 residues.